This T cell receptor (beta chain) was observed in a study of cytomegalovirus exposure and HLA in healthy donors. Study-wide results and limits: As a later analysis revealed, the rate of TCR association differed by HLA locus, with DRB1 most and HLA-C fewest. TCR beta chains associated with HLA were, in a later analysis, more clonally expanded than equally common others. Roughly 170 TCR beta chains were listed as cytomegalovirus-associated.

Nominally healthy donors were sampled, though unrecorded immune exposures were likely. The study ran its PCR with 60 Vbeta and 13 Jbeta primers. Clones were sequenced by immunoSEQ multiplex PCR, and TCRdb holds only the in-frame ones, with some missing. The repertoire holds around 170,000 clones, roughly four fifths seen once, with roughly 0.8% in the top ten. The CDR3 sequence is 16 residues long. The trim removed 0 bases at V and 4 bases at J, leaving 8 bases unmatched. CDR1 MNHEY and CDR2 SVGAGI come from the germline V gene. Regarding this clone: Its antigen is undetermined.

The TCR sequence derives from a young woman in good health and CMV-seronegative. Sequencing was carried out using PBMCs. This chain uses TRBV6-5 with TRBJ1-1; TRBD1 matches 7 bases. The CDR3 spells CASSYSGQPITTEAFF. CDR3 sequence (DNA): TGTGCCAGCAGTTACTCGGGACAGCCAATTACCACTGAAGCTTTCTTT.